This is a list of T cell receptor beta chains from one sample in a study of blood T cell repertoires in COVID-19. Measured with immunoSEQ multiplex PCR; TCRdb has only the in-frame clones, and not every one. Altogether hundreds of thousands of clones are present, around 90% being singletons, with the ten largest covering about 6%. The sequencing input was PBMCs or T cells enriched from blood (not recorded which). Every receptor here comes from a woman in her thirties or forties who had recovered from COVID-19. Each CDR3 is given with its conserved first and last residue. The order of the fields is V gene, clone size, J gene, D gene, CDR3 DNA, CDR3 protein. D genes are given only for firm matches. Size is stated for part of the rows, as once, few or many counts, or as a class when the clone is expanded.

v_call: TRBV10-1; clone_size: .; j_call: TRBJ2-2; d_call: TRBD1; cdr3_nt: TGCGCCAGCAGTGGGACCGGGACAGGACTGGGTAGCGGGGAGCTGTTTTTT; cdr3_aa: CASSGTGTGLGSGELFF
v_call: TRBV6-5; clone_size: .; j_call: TRBJ1-3; d_call: .; cdr3_nt: TGTGCCAGCAGGGACTCCGGAGGGTTACACACCATATATTTT; cdr3_aa: CASRDSGGLHTIYF
v_call: TRBV30; clone_size: once; j_call: TRBJ2-5; d_call: .; cdr3_nt: TGTGCCTGGAGTAAAGCCCAGGGGTCCCAAGAGACCCAGTACTTC; cdr3_aa: CAWSKAQGSQETQYF
v_call: TRBV7-2; clone_size: few; j_call: TRBJ1-6; d_call: .; cdr3_nt: TGTGCCAGCAGCCCCCCGGGTGTTAATTCACCCCTCCACTTT; cdr3_aa: CASSPPGVNSPLHF
v_call: TRBV16; clone_size: .; j_call: TRBJ1-3; d_call: .; cdr3_nt: TGTGCCAGCAGCCCCCCGGGGTTCTCTGGAAACACCATATATTTT; cdr3_aa: CASSPPGFSGNTIYF
v_call: TRBV3-1/TRBV3-2; clone_size: once; j_call: TRBJ2-7; d_call: TRBD1; cdr3_nt: TGTGCCAGCAGCCAAGTTGGGACAGGGAGAACCTACGAGCAGTACTTC; cdr3_aa: CASSQVGTGRTYEQYF
v_call: TRBV7-2; clone_size: few; j_call: TRBJ1-2; d_call: TRBD1; cdr3_nt: TGTGCCAGCAGCTTACCCCGGGACAGGGAAAGCTACACCTTC; cdr3_aa: CASSLPRDRESYTF
v_call: TRBV10-1; clone_size: few; j_call: TRBJ2-2; d_call: TRBD2; cdr3_nt: TGCGCCAGCAGTCCACAGAGGATGTTCAGCGGGGAGAACGGGGAGCTGTTTTTT; cdr3_aa: CASSPQRMFSGENGELFF
v_call: TRBV7-9; clone_size: once; j_call: TRBJ2-3; d_call: TRBD2; cdr3_nt: TGTGCCAGCAGCAGCCTTTTCGGAGCGGGAGCTGCGGATACGCAGTATTTT; cdr3_aa: CASSSLFGAGAADTQYF
v_call: TRBV5-1; clone_size: .; j_call: TRBJ2-5; d_call: TRBD1; cdr3_nt: TGCGCCAGCACAAAGGAGACAGGGGGCTTGGGAGAGACCCAGTACTTC; cdr3_aa: CASTKETGGLGETQYF
v_call: TRBV18; clone_size: once; j_call: TRBJ1-5; d_call: .; cdr3_nt: TGTGCCAGCTCACCACGCAGGTCGGATCAGCCCCAGCATTTT; cdr3_aa: CASSPRRSDQPQHF
v_call: TRBV3-1/TRBV3-2; clone_size: .; j_call: TRBJ2-4; d_call: .; cdr3_nt: TGTGCCAGCAGTATCGGACCGGGGAACATTCAGTACTTC; cdr3_aa: CASSIGPGNIQYF
v_call: TRBV6-5; clone_size: .; j_call: TRBJ1-1; d_call: TRBD1; cdr3_nt: TGTGCCAGCAGTTCCACAGGGGGCAACACTGAAGCTTTCTTT; cdr3_aa: CASSSTGGNTEAFF
v_call: TRBV7-2; clone_size: .; j_call: TRBJ1-1; d_call: TRBD1; cdr3_nt: TGTGCCAGCAGCTTAGATCAGGGGGCGAACACTGAAGCTTTCTTT; cdr3_aa: CASSLDQGANTEAFF
v_call: TRBV5-1; clone_size: .; j_call: TRBJ2-5; d_call: .; cdr3_nt: TGCGCCAGCAGCTACAACAGGGAGGGGGAGACCCAGTACTTC; cdr3_aa: CASSYNREGETQYF
v_call: TRBV4-1; clone_size: .; j_call: TRBJ2-1; d_call: TRBD2; cdr3_nt: TGCGCCAGCAGCCCCCGGCGCACTAGCGCCTACAATGAGCAGTTCTTC; cdr3_aa: CASSPRRTSAYNEQFF
v_call: TRBV30; clone_size: .; j_call: TRBJ2-2; d_call: .; cdr3_nt: TGTGCCTGGAGCGCCACGACAGGCGGGGAGCTGTTTTTT; cdr3_aa: CAWSATTGGELFF
v_call: TRBV28; clone_size: once; j_call: TRBJ2-5; d_call: TRBD2; cdr3_nt: TGTGCCAGCAGCCCCCGGACTAGCGGGAGTTCGAAGACCCAGTACTTC; cdr3_aa: CASSPRTSGSSKTQYF
v_call: TRBV28; clone_size: .; j_call: TRBJ1-6; d_call: TRBD1; cdr3_nt: TGTGCCAGCAGTGACTCCGGGACAGCAAATTCACCCCTCCACTTT; cdr3_aa: CASSDSGTANSPLHF
v_call: TRBV27; clone_size: .; j_call: TRBJ2-1; d_call: TRBD2; cdr3_nt: TGTGCCAGCAGTTTGGTGGCTAGCGGGACCCTCGACAATGAGCAGTTCTTC; cdr3_aa: CASSLVASGTLDNEQFF
v_call: TRBV28; clone_size: .; j_call: TRBJ1-2; d_call: .; cdr3_nt: TGTGCCAGCAGGACGGGTCCAGGGGTAGGCGACTATGGCTACACCTTC; cdr3_aa: CASRTGPGVGDYGYTF
v_call: TRBV2; clone_size: .; j_call: TRBJ2-5; d_call: TRBD1; cdr3_nt: TGTGCCAGCGTGCGAAAAGGGGGCGCAGGGGAGACCCAGTACTTC; cdr3_aa: CASVRKGGAGETQYF
v_call: TRBV3-1/TRBV3-2; clone_size: .; j_call: TRBJ2-2; d_call: .; cdr3_nt: TGTGCCAGCAGCCCAGGGGAGATACACACCGGGGAGCTGTTTTTT; cdr3_aa: CASSPGEIHTGELFF
v_call: TRBV30; clone_size: .; j_call: TRBJ2-7; d_call: TRBD1; cdr3_nt: TGTGCCTGGAGCAAAGGGGGCACCTACGAGCAGTACTTC; cdr3_aa: CAWSKGGTYEQYF
v_call: TRBV30; clone_size: .; j_call: TRBJ2-4; d_call: .; cdr3_nt: TGTGCCTGGAGTGTAGGGGCCAGAAAAAACATTCAGTACTTC; cdr3_aa: CAWSVGARKNIQYF